This T cell receptor (beta chain) stems from a study of cytomegalovirus exposure and HLA in healthy donors. Broader study findings: Segments of the TCR beta V type were, in most cases, productive about 87% or about 30% of the time in an earlier analysis. Trimming of TCR beta V- and J-genes showed a link, identified in a later analysis, to a missense DCLRE1C variant. The authors later found most CMV-associated TCR beta chains appeared HLA-restricted.

Both 60 Vbeta primers and 13 Jbeta primers went into the PCR. The table came from immunoSEQ multiplex PCR; TCRdb's copy has only in-frame clones and leaves some out. In all, the sample yields 38,000 or so clones. As concerns this clone: Its antigen is not identified.

Deletions cut 6 bases from V and 3 bases from J, with 12 bases between. The CDR3 extends over 14 amino acids. The V gene's germline CDR1 is SNHLY and CDR2 FYNNEI. This receptor was taken from a man in his forties in good health and CMV-seropositive. Sequencing was done on a sample of PBMCs. V usage is TRBV2 and J usage is TRBJ1-3; unclear D gene. The CDR3 nucleotides are TGTGCCAGCAGCCCGCACGGAGGTGGAAACACCATATATTTT. This sequence encodes CASSPHGGGNTIYF.